A single sample is the source of the 14 T cell receptor beta chains below, sequenced in a study of blood T cell repertoires in COVID-19. Assay used: immunoSEQ multiplex PCR; TCRdb lists only in-frame clones, some missing. Seen here are about 400,000 clones, 70% to 90% observed once, and the top ten hold more than 1%. Sequencing was carried out using peripheral blood. These receptors were obtained from a man in his forties or fifties with acute or convalescent COVID-19.

This sequence joins TRBV28 and TRBJ2-2; D possibly corresponds to TRBD1 (6 bases). This CDR3 has 18 residues. CDR1 is MDHEN, CDR2 SYDVKM, per germline. V shed 3 bases and J shed 10 bases, with 27 bases lying between them. The CDR3 region has the DNA TGTGCCAGCAGTTTGTATCAGGGGTCAGCACTAGGAGTAACGGAGCTGTTTTTT. Its protein is CASSLYQGSALGVTELFF.

The V gene is TRBV27, the J gene TRBJ1-2; 7 bases align to TRBD1. The germline gives CDR1 MNHEY, CDR2 SMNVEV (reference sequence). The V and J ends lost 1 base and 3 bases, in that order; junction bases with no gene match: 2. The CDR3 spans 14 residues. The CDR3, as DNA: TGTGCCAGCAGTTTATATACAGGGGACTATGGCTACACCTTC. This translates into CASSLYTGDYGYTF.

J is TRBJ1-1 and V is TRBV7-9, with 9 nucleotides matching TRBD1. CDR1 and CDR2 from the germline V gene are SEHNR and FQNEAQ (reference sequence). Germline trimming cut 4 bases from V and 4 bases from J; bases unmatched to any gene: 10. This CDR3 is built from 16 residues. CDR3 sequence: CASSSIAQTGGTEAFF. The CDR3 DNA follows: TGTGCCAGCAGCTCCATCGCCCAGACAGGGGGCACTGAAGCTTTCTTT.

This clone was observed a single time. The chain carries TRBV7-9 and TRBJ1-6; a possible D gene is TRBD1 (5 bases). Trimming removed 5 bases at V and 9 bases at J, with 8 bases between. The length of the CDR3 is 12 residues. Germline values: CDR1 SEHNR, CDR2 FQNEAQ (reference sequence). CDR3 nucleotides: TGTGCCAGCAGCCGGACACCTTCACCCCTCCACTTT. Its protein product is CASSRTPSPLHF.

This clone was picked up one time. The chain couples TRBV5-1 to TRBJ2-7, with D maybe TRBD1 (5 bases). Germline assignment: CDR1 SGHRS and CDR2 YFSETQ. Trimming pared 4 bases from V and 5 bases from J, leaving 10 bases between. This CDR3 has 12 residues. This chain's CDR3 is CASSTGFDEQYF. CDR3 coding DNA: TGCGCCAGCAGCACAGGTTTCGACGAGCAGTACTTC. The whole variable domain, filled in from reference TRBV5-1 and TRBJ2-7, reads KAGVTQTPRYLIKTRGQQVTLSCSPISGHRSVSWYQQTPGQGLQFLFEYFSETQRNKGNFPGRFSGRQFSNSRSEMNVSTLELGDSALYLCASSTGFDEQYFGPGTRLTVT.

This chain links TRBV7-3 with TRBJ1-6, with a weak D call TRBD1 (5 bases). CDR3 length: 15 residues. CDR1 and CDR2 (germline): SGHTA, FQGTGA. V lost 3 bases and J 9 bases, leaving 15 bases between the germline ends. CDR3 sequence: CASSLGPGLGSPLHF. The CDR3 region has the DNA TGTGCCAGCAGCTTGGGGCCCGGCCTAGGTTCACCCCTCCACTTT.

The V and J genes are TRBV18 and TRBJ2-7; no reliable D call. V lost 3 bases and J 1 base, leaving 13 bases between the germline ends. Germline assignment: CDR1 KGHSH and CDR2 LQKENI. The CDR3 is 15 residues long. The DNA of the CDR3 is TGTGCCAGCTCACCCGACGGCGACTCTTCCTACGAGCAGTACTTC. It encodes CASSPDGDSSYEQYF.

The J gene is TRBJ1-2, the V gene TRBV7-2; D gene ambiguous. CDR3 length: 14 amino acids. The V end lost 5 bases, the J end lost 1 base, and 11 bases lay between the germline ends. Germline CDR1 SGHTA, CDR2 FQGNSA. The CDR3 reads CASSATTVNYGYTF. CDR3 nucleotide sequence: TGTGCCAGCAGCGCGACAACCGTTAACTATGGCTACACCTTC. Variable domain in full (rest from reference TRBV7-2 and TRBJ1-2): GAGVSQSPSNKVTEKGKDVELRCDPISGHTALYWYRQSLGQGLEFLIYFQGNSAPDKSGLPSDRFSAERTGGSVSTLTIQRTQQEDSAVYLCASSATTVNYGYTFGSGTRLTVV.

The chain combines TRBV12-5 with TRBJ2-5, with 11 bases lining up with TRBD2. This CDR3 is 17 amino acids long. The V and J ends lost 1 base and 5 bases, in that order; junction bases with no gene match: 9. Germline assignment: CDR1 LGHNT and CDR2 FRNRAP. CDR3 sequence (DNA): TGTGCTAGTGGTTTGGCCGAACTAGCGGGGGAAGGCGAGACCCAGTACTTC. Protein product: CASGLAELAGEGETQYF.

The V and J genes are TRBV24-1 and TRBJ2-7; TRBD1 aligns across 7 bases. This CDR3 is built from 15 residues. V trimming: 2 bases; J trimming: 4 bases; junction bases outside the gene matches: 7. Germline CDR1 is KGHDR and CDR2 is SFDVKD. Written as DNA, the CDR3 is TGTGCCACCAGTGATTCGTGGGACAGCGAATACGAGCAGTACTTC. It codes for CATSDSWDSEYEQYF.

V gene TRBV4-1 combines with J gene TRBJ2-2; 8 nucleotides align to TRBD1. The CDR3 runs to 16 residues. The V gene end was trimmed by 3 bases and the J gene end by 6 bases; junction bases not matched to a gene: 9. CDR1 and CDR2 (germline): MGHRA, YSYEKL. The chain's CDR3 is CASSHPGGAMAGELFF. The CDR3 coding sequence is TGCGCCAGCAGCCACCCAGGGGGCGCGATGGCCGGGGAGCTGTTTTTT.

The chain employs TRBV11-2 and TRBJ1-6; D is possibly TRBD1 (5 bases). CDR3 length: 16 amino acids. Between the trimmed V and J ends, which lost 5 bases and 2 bases, there was a span of 13 bases. CDR1 is SGHAT, CDR2 FQNNGV, per germline. In DNA, the CDR3 is TGTGCCAGCAGCAAATGGGGGGGAACCTATAATTCACCCCTCCACTTT. This sequence encodes CASSKWGGTYNSPLHF. Full variable domain (missing parts from reference TRBV11-2 and TRBJ1-6): EAGVAQSPRYKIIEKRQSVAFWCNPISGHATLYWYQQILGQGPKLLIQFQNNGVVDDSQLPKDRFSAERLKGVDSTLKIQPAKLEDSAVYLCASSKWGGTYNSPLHFGNGTRLTVT.

The table lists this clone with a count of one. This chain joins TRBV28 and TRBJ1-3; D not certain. From germline, CDR1 is MDHEN and CDR2 SYDVKM. The CDR3 is made up of 13 amino acids. Trimming left V 3 bases short and J 6 bases short, with 9 bases between. The CDR3 sequence: CASSFGQANTIYF. CDR3 bases: TGTGCCAGCAGTTTCGGTCAGGCAAACACCATATATTTT. The entire variable domain, with the rest obtained from reference TRBV28 and TRBJ1-3, is as follows: DVKVTQSSRYLVKRTGEKVFLECVQDMDHENMFWYRQDPGLGLRLIYFSYDVKMKEKGDIPEGYSVSREKKERFSLILESASTNQTSMYLCASSFGQANTIYFGEGSWLTVV.

As regards this clone: The junction departs from germline at one end; a sequencing error may be responsible. CDR3 sequence reads: CAGRSGDPRDEQYF. The CDR3 DNA is TGTGCCGGCAGAAGCGGGGACCCCAGGGACGAGCAGTACTTC. The rearrangement links TRBV6-5 to TRBJ2-7; 7 nucleotides align to TRBD2. Per the germline V gene, CDR1 is MNHEY and CDR2 is SVGAGI. The CDR3 loop spans 14 amino acids.